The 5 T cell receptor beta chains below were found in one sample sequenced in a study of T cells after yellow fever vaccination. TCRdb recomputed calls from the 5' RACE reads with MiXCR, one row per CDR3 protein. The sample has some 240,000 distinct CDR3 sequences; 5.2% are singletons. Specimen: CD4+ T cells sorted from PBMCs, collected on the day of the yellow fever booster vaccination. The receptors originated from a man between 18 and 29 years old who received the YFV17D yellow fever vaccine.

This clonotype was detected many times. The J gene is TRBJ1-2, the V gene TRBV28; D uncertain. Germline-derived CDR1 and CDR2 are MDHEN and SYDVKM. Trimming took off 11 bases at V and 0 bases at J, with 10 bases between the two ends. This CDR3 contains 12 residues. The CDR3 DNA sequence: TGTGCCGCCAGCCGAGCTAACTATGGCTACACCTTC. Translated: CAASRANYGYTF.

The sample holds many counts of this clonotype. The CDR3 sequence is CASSLNRGGTEAFF. The CDR3 bases are TGTGCCAGCAGTTTAAATAGGGGAGGCACTGAAGCTTTCTTT. This chain connects TRBV27 to TRBJ1-1; D may be TRBD1 (5 bases). This CDR3 has 14 amino acids. Per germline, CDR1 MNHEY and CDR2 SMNVEV (reference sequence). The V end lost 2 bases, the J end lost 4 bases, and 11 bases lay between the germline ends.

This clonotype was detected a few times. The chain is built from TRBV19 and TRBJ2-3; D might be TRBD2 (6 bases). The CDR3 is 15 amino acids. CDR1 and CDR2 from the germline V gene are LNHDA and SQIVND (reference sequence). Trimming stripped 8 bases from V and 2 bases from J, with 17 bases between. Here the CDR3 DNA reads TGTGCCAGTGGAGGGATGGGGCGGCCCACAGATACGCAGTATTTT. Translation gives CASGGMGRPTDTQYF.

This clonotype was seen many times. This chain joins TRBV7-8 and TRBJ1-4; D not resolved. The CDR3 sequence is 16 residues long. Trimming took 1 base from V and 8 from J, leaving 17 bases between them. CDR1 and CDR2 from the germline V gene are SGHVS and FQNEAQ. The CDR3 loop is CASSLGGGQAWEKLFF. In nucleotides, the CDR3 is TGTGCCAGCAGCTTAGGAGGAGGCCAAGCGTGGGAAAAACTGTTTTTT.

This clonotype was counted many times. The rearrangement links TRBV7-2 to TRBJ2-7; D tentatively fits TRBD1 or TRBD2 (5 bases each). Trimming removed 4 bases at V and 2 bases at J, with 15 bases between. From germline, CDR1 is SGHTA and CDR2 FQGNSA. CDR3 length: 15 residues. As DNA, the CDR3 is TGTGCCAGCAGCTCAGAGGCGGGCAGGGCCTACGAGCAGTACTTC. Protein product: CASSSEAGRAYEQYF.